The 24 T cell receptor beta chains presented below share a single source sample, sequenced in a study of cytotoxic CD8 clonotypes in ibrutinib-treated CLL. Using immunoSEQ multiplex PCR, the repertoire was profiled, and TCRdb retains in-frame clones only, with some absent. The repertoire holds roughly 200,000 clones, 65% to 80% seen once, with approximately 6% in the top ten. Here the sequenced sample was PBMCs, taken after 12 months of ibrutinib treatment. The receptors were sampled from a human donor with chronic lymphocytic leukemia.

This chain joins TRBV27 and TRBJ1-1; D is unclear. Germline loops: CDR1 MNHEY, CDR2 SMNVEV (reference sequence). V lost 3 bases and J 5 bases, leaving 10 bases between the germline ends. The CDR3 covers 13 residues. This CDR3 reads CASSLRRGTEAFF. The CDR3 nucleotides are TGTGCCAGCAGTTTGAGGAGAGGGACTGAAGCTTTCTTT.

The chain recombines TRBV29-1 with TRBJ1-2, with 7 bases matching TRBD1. This CDR3 is 15 amino acids long. Per germline, CDR1 SQVTM and CDR2 ANQGSEA. The J segment lost 0 bases and the V segment lost 3 bases, leaving 7 bases of the junction unmatched. In nucleotides, the CDR3 is TGCAGCGTTGAGAGGCGGGACAGTTCTAACTATGGCTACACCTTC. Amino acid sequence: CSVERRDSSNYGYTF.

This sequence joins TRBV9 and TRBJ2-1, with D hard to call. Trimming cost V 0 bases and J 2 bases, with 12 bases left between them. This CDR3 spans 16 amino acids. Germline V CDR1 and CDR2: SGDLS, YYNGEE. Here the CDR3 reads CASSVGRVVTYNEQFF. CDR3 nucleotides: TGTGCCAGCAGCGTAGGTAGGGTTGTAACCTACAATGAGCAGTTCTTC. The entire variable domain, with the rest obtained from reference TRBV9 and TRBJ2-1, is as follows: DSGVTQTPKHLITATGQRVTLRCSPRSGDLSVYWYQQSLDQGLQFLIQYYNGEERAKGNILERFSAQQFPDLHSELNLSSLELGDSALYFCASSVGRVVTYNEQFFGPGTRLTVL.

This clone was counted a few times. The chain couples TRBV5-1 to TRBJ2-7; TRBD1 is a possible D gene (6 bases). Germline V CDR1 and CDR2: SGHRS, YFSETQ. V lost 4 bases, J lost 3 bases, and 8 bases lay in between. CDR3 length: 12 amino acids. As DNA, the CDR3 is TGCGCCAGCAGCGAACAGGGCTACGAGCAGTACTTC. Its translation: CASSEQGYEQYF.

The genes are TRBV11-3 and TRBJ2-2; D uncertain. The V end was cut by 6 bases, the J end by 5 bases, with 7 bases between. The germline CDR1 and CDR2 sequences are SGHNT and YENEEA. CDR3 length: 12 amino acids. DNA of the CDR3: TGTGCCAGCAGGGCGAGGACCGGGGAGCTGTTTTTT. This sequence encodes CASRARTGELFF.

The J gene is TRBJ2-7, the V gene TRBV5-1, with TRBD1 matching over 7 bases. Germline V gene data show CDR1 as SGHRS and CDR2 as YFSETQ. The CDR3 consists of 14 residues. V lost 4 bases and J lost 3; bases outside the gene matches: 7. The DNA of the CDR3 is TGCGCCAGCAGCGTAGACAGGGATCTCTACGAGCAGTACTTC. Its protein product is CASSVDRDLYEQYF.

This clone was picked up a small number of times. This chain uses TRBV25-1 with TRBJ2-1; D uncertain. This CDR3 contains 12 residues. Germline CDR1 is MGHDK and CDR2 is SYGVNS. The ends were cut back, 8 bases at V and 6 bases at J, with 11 bases in the middle. The CDR3 bases are TGTGCCAGCTCCTTGGGGATCAATGAGCAGTTCTTC. Translation gives CASSLGINEQFF. Using reference TRBV25-1 and TRBJ2-1 for the parts outside the CDR3, the full variable domain is EADIYQTPRYLVIGTGKKITLECSQTMGHDKMYWYQQDPGMELHLIHYSYGVNSTEKGDLSSESTVSRIRTEHFPLTLESARPSHTSQYLCASSLGINEQFFGPGTRLTVL.

This sequence joins TRBV19 and TRBJ2-7; possibly TRBD2 for D (6 bases). The CDR3 length is 13 residues. Trimming removed 10 bases from V and 7 bases from J, with 20 bases in between. Germline V gene lookup returns CDR1 LNHDA and CDR2 SQIVND (reference sequence). The CDR3 spells CATLRDGGKEQYF. The CDR3 DNA is TGTGCCACCTTAAGGGACGGCGGGAAGGAGCAGTACTTC.

The chain carries TRBV4-2 and TRBJ2-6; D gene uncertain. Germline V gene sequence: CDR1 LGHNA, CDR2 YNFKEQ. CDR3 length: 14 residues. The ends were cut back, 4 bases at V and 0 bases at J, with 4 bases in the middle. CDR3 protein: CASSPPSGANVLTF. In DNA, the CDR3 is TGTGCCAGCAGCCCCCCCTCTGGGGCCAACGTCCTGACTTTC.

This clone was recorded only once. The chain combines TRBV6-4 with TRBJ2-1; TRBD1 might be the D (5 bases). The CDR3 is 15 residues long. The germline gives CDR1 MRHNA, CDR2 SNTAGT. The V gene lost 5 bases and the J gene lost 0 bases, with 11 bases spanning the gap. CDR3 residues: CASSKYDSSYNEQFF. The CDR3 DNA follows: TGTGCCAGCAGTAAATATGACAGCTCCTACAATGAGCAGTTCTTC.

J is TRBJ2-3 and V is TRBV6-4, with no clear D. The ends were cut back, 2 bases at V and 2 bases at J, with 8 bases in the middle. Germline loops: CDR1 MRHNA, CDR2 SNTAGT. CDR3 length: 14 residues. CDR3 region: CASSDRRYTDTQYF. CDR3 sequence (DNA): TGTGCCAGCAGTGACCGCCGATACACAGATACGCAGTATTTT.

The rearrangement links TRBV6-5 to TRBJ1-2, with D unresolved. The CDR3 is 14 residues long. Per the germline V gene, CDR1 is MNHEY and CDR2 is SVGAGI. The V end lost 0 bases, the J end lost 4 bases, and 9 bases lay between the germline ends. The CDR3 nucleotides are TGTGCCAGCAGTTACTCGGGATTCACCTATGGCTACACCTTC. Residues: CASSYSGFTYGYTF.

V is TRBV7-2 and J is TRBJ2-1; 9 nucleotides align to TRBD2. The trim removed 1 base at V and 0 bases at J, leaving 1 base unmatched. The germline V gene encodes CDR1 SGHTA and CDR2 FQGNSA. The CDR3 is 16 amino acids. The CDR3: CASSLGSGSSYNEQFF. The CDR3 DNA follows: TGTGCCAGCAGCTTAGGTAGCGGGAGCTCCTACAATGAGCAGTTCTTC.

The chain carries TRBV5-6 and TRBJ2-5; D gene ambiguous. V was clipped by 2 bases and J by 0 bases, with 14 bases between them. The CDR3 has 16 amino acids. CDR1 is SGHDT, CDR2 YYEEEE, per germline. As DNA, the CDR3 is TGTGCCAGCAGCTTATTTGGGCGGTCTGACCAAGAGACCCAGTACTTC. Translated: CASSLFGRSDQETQYF.

In nucleotides, the CDR3 is TGTGCCAGCTCGCGGACCAACACAGATACGCAGTATTTT. It is translated as CASSRTNTDTQYF. V usage is TRBV4-2 and J usage is TRBJ2-3; D gene ambiguous. From germline, CDR1 is LGHNA and CDR2 YNFKEQ. V lost 8 bases, J lost 2 bases, and 11 bases lay in between. The CDR3 consists of 13 residues.

The rearrangement joins TRBV19 to TRBJ2-1; 13 bases align to TRBD2. Unmatched junction bases numbered 3, after V lost 4 bases and J lost 6 bases. Germline CDR1 and CDR2: LNHDA and SQIVND (reference sequence). This CDR3 spans 15 amino acids. The CDR3 loop reads CASSKGLAGPNEQFF. The CDR3 bases are TGTGCCAGTAGTAAGGGACTAGCGGGACCCAATGAGCAGTTCTTC.

The chain joins TRBV29-1 to TRBJ2-5; TRBD2 matches at 9 bases. This CDR3 has 15 residues. The germline V gene encodes CDR1 SQVTM and CDR2 ANQGSEA. Trimming at V came to 4 bases and at J to 5 bases, leaving 11 bases not matched to a gene. CDR3 sequence (DNA): TGCAGCGTTGTACCTGGCGGGGGGGTCCTTGAGACCCAGTACTTC. Protein: CSVVPGGGVLETQYF.

The chain uses TRBV11-1 and TRBJ1-2; no clear D. Trimming stripped 3 bases from V and 2 bases from J, with 10 bases between. The CDR3 consists of 14 residues. Germline-derived CDR1 and CDR2 are SGHAT and FQDESV (reference sequence). The CDR3 is CASSFISGNYGYTF. The CDR3 region has the DNA TGTGCCAGCAGCTTTATATCCGGGAACTATGGCTACACCTTC.

V usage is TRBV7-3 and J usage is TRBJ2-1, with D uncertain. This CDR3 is 12 amino acids long. Germline V gives CDR1 SGHTA, CDR2 FQGTGA. The V gene lost 5 bases and the J gene lost 4 bases, with 6 bases spanning the gap. The CDR3 nucleotides are TGTGCCAGCAGCCCCGGGTACAATGAGCAGTTCTTC. This codes for CASSPGYNEQFF. Variable domain in full (rest from reference TRBV7-3 and TRBJ2-1): GAGVSQTPSNKVTEKGKYVELRCDPISGHTALYWYRQSLGQGPEFLIYFQGTGAADDSGLPNDRFFAVRPEGSVSTLKIQRTERGDSAVYLCASSPGYNEQFFGPGTRLTVL.

The chain employs TRBV6-5 and TRBJ1-1; D unclear. The CDR3 totals 14 residues. V was trimmed by 0 bases and J by 4 bases, leaving 9 bases between them. Germline V gene sequence: CDR1 MNHEY, CDR2 SVGAGI. The DNA for the CDR3 is TGTGCCAGCAGTTACTCATCGGGGATCACTGAAGCTTTCTTT. Amino acid sequence: CASSYSSGITEAFF.

The chain links TRBV27 to TRBJ1-2; D perhaps matches TRBD1 (5 bases). The CDR3 has 14 amino acids. Germline V gene data show CDR1 as MNHEY and CDR2 as SMNVEV (reference sequence). The V gene lost 4 bases and the J gene lost 6 bases, with 15 bases spanning the gap. For the CDR3, the DNA is TGTGCCAGCAGTTCCTTGGAGGGGCGGCATGGCTACACCTTC. Translating gives CASSSLEGRHGYTF.

This chain joins TRBV5-1 and TRBJ1-2, with D unclear. The germline V gene encodes CDR1 SGHRS and CDR2 YFSETQ. This CDR3 has 12 amino acids. Trimming took 5 bases from V and 7 from J, leaving 12 bases between them. The CDR3 DNA reads as TGCGCCAGCAGTTCAGGAGGCGGTGGCTACACCTTC. Protein sequence: CASSSGGGGYTF.

The V gene is TRBV5-1, the J gene TRBJ1-4, with no clear D. V lost 0 bases and J lost 0, with 6 bases in between. Germline-derived CDR1 and CDR2 are SGHRS and YFSETQ. This CDR3 has 15 residues. The CDR3 sequence is CASSLGHATNEKLFF. CDR3 bases: TGCGCCAGCAGCTTGGGGCACGCAACTAATGAAAAACTGTTTTTT.

The J gene is TRBJ2-7, the V gene TRBV5-1, with TRBD2 matching 11 bases. The CDR3 is made up of 16 amino acids. V lost 1 base, J lost 4 bases, and 7 bases stayed unmatched. Germline V gene lookup returns CDR1 SGHRS and CDR2 YFSETQ. CDR3 bases: TGCGCCAGCAGCTTGATACTAGCGGGAGATAAATACGAGCAGTACTTC. Translation: CASSLILAGDKYEQYF. The whole variable domain, filled in from reference TRBV5-1 and TRBJ2-7, reads KAGVTQTPRYLIKTRGQQVTLSCSPISGHRSVSWYQQTPGQGLQFLFEYFSETQRNKGNFPGRFSGRQFSNSRSEMNVSTLELGDSALYLCASSLILAGDKYEQYFGPGTRLTVT.